This T cell receptor beta chain was recovered during a study of radiotherapy plus CTLA-4 blockade in lung cancer. The study's findings and limits: Reported findings show early blood T cell clone dynamics, with interferon-beta, best predicted response.

This CDR3 has 18 residues. Unmatched junction bases numbered 8, after V lost 5 bases and J lost 3 bases. Germline lookup yields CDR1 SGHTA and CDR2 FQGNSA. For this clone: Its antigen is not known.

This table comes from immunoSEQ multiplex PCR, and its TCRdb copy is limited to in-frame clones, with some not included. The sample holds approximately 47,000 clones, 75% to 90% seen once. The material was peripheral blood, obtained from a patient treated with radiotherapy plus ipilimumab. The receptor was isolated from a human donor with non-small cell lung cancer who had stable disease on radiotherapy plus ipilimumab. This chain connects TRBV7-2 to TRBJ2-2; TRBD2 agrees at 14 bases. The CDR3 coding sequence is TGTGCCAGCAGCCTAGGGGGACTAGCGGGAGCCTACACCGGGGAGCTGTTTTTT. Amino acid sequence: CASSLGGLAGAYTGELFF.